This T cell receptor (beta chain) was obtained from a study of beta chain features in type 1 diabetes. There are 12 residues in the CDR3. CDR1 is SGDLS, CDR2 YYNGEE, per germline. Germline trimming cut 6 bases from V and 8 bases from J; bases unmatched to any gene: 5. This clone was detected only a few times. The antigen is unknown. Reverse transcribing all isolated RNA meant expressed TCRB transcripts were sequenced. Profiling relied on immunoSEQ multiplex PCR, and the TCRdb table lists in-frame clones only, not all of them. The repertoire holds a few hundred thousand clones, with approximately 14% as singletons. Findings and limits, study-wide: In all four CD4+ subsets, TCRB CDR3 length was significantly, moderately reduced in type 1 diabetes. Although PCR might favor shorter templates, it would do so equally in patients and controls. For cells with high TCR expression, cDNA sequencing could yield over-representation.

CD4+ naive, central memory, regulatory and stem cell-like memory subsets were isolated by sorting on CD45RO/CCR7/CD25/CD127/CD95/CD27. The material sequenced was naive CD4+ T cells from blood. This TCR was sampled from a man under 40 with type 1 diabetes. J is TRBJ1-2 and V is TRBV9; 9 positions agree with TRBD1. CDR3 protein: CASTGTGWGYTF. CDR3 sequence (DNA): TGTGCCAGCACCGGGACAGGGTGGGGCTACACCTTC.